The present TCR beta chain was sequenced within a study of T cell responses to AZD1222 COVID-19 vaccine. Germline V gives CDR1 LGHNA, CDR2 YNFKEQ. The length of the CDR3 is 15 residues. With 3 bases clipped from V and 6 bases from J, the junction kept 7 bases outside the gene matches. The data were produced by immunoSEQ multiplex PCR, yet TCRdb's version contains in-frame clones alone and is incomplete. The sample has 80,000 or so clones, 90% seen once; the top ten hold about 3%. The sequencing here drew on peripheral blood, taken 28 days after the second AZD1222 dose. This TCR was recovered from an adult who received the AZD1222 COVID-19 vaccine. The V gene is TRBV4-2, the J gene TRBJ1-1, with 10 bases aligning to TRBD1. The CDR3 sequence is CASSQQTGGLAEAFF. The CDR3 DNA is TGTGCCAGCAGCCAGCAGACAGGGGGCCTTGCTGAAGCTTTCTTT.